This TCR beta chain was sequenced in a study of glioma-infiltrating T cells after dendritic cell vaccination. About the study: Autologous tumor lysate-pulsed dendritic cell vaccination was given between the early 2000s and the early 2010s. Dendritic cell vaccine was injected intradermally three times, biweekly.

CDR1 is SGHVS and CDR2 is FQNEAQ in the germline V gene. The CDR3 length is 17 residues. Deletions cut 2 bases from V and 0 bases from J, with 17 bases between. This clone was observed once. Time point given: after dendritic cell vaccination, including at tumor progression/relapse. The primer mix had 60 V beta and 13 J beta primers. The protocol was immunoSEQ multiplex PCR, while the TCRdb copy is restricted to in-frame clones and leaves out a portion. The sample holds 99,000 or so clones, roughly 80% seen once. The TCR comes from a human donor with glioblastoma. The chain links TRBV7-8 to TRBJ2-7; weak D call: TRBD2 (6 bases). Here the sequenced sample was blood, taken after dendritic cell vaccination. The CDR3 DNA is TGTGCCAGCAGCTTACCCATCATCCCGCGGGACTCCTACGAGCAGTACTTC. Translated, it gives CASSLPIIPRDSYEQYF.